The next 17 T cell receptor beta chains were all read from a single sample in a study of response to subunit inactivated influenza vaccine. MiXCR was run by TCRdb on the RT-PCR reads, yielding one entry per CDR3 protein. The data show over 750,000 distinct CDR3 sequences, about 20% seen once. The source material was PBMCs from blood, sampled 5 days after vaccination. These receptors were obtained from a middle-aged man who received an inactivated influenza vaccine.

A few counts support this clonotype. CDR3 in DNA: TGCAGTGCTATAGACGGCTCCTATAATTCACCCCTCCACTTT. Protein sequence: CSAIDGSYNSPLHF. The J gene is TRBJ1-6, the V gene TRBV20-1; D gene unclear. The V gene's germline CDR1 is DFQATT and CDR2 SNEGSKA (reference sequence). The CDR3 contains 14 residues. V lost 4 bases, J lost 0 bases, and 7 bases lay in between.

J is TRBJ1-5 and V is TRBV28; D is unclear. The V and J ends lost 1 base and 4 bases respectively, with 11 bases between them. This CDR3 is 15 amino acids long. Per germline, CDR1 MDHEN and CDR2 SYDVKM. CDR3 DNA sequence: TGTGCCAGCAGTTTATCTATGCAAGGAAATCAGCCCCAGCATTTT. Protein: CASSLSMQGNQPQHF.

The rearrangement uses TRBV5-1 and TRBJ2-1, with TRBD1 as a possible D gene (6 bases). Germline V gene data show CDR1 as SGHRS and CDR2 as YFSETQ. The CDR3 length is 12 residues. V dropped 0 bases and J dropped 14 bases, with 12 bases sitting between them. CDR3 sequence: CASSLGDRSKFF. CDR3 sequence (DNA): TGCGCCAGCAGCTTGGGTGACAGGTCGAAGTTCTTC.

The chain combines TRBV20-1 with TRBJ2-5; 12 positions agree with TRBD2. The germline V gene encodes CDR1 DFQATT and CDR2 SNEGSKA (reference sequence). The CDR3 loop spans 14 amino acids. The V gene end was trimmed by 4 bases and the J gene end by 7 bases; junction bases not matched to a gene: 7. The CDR3: CSAIPPTSGGTQYF. The DNA for the CDR3 is TGCAGTGCTATCCCGCCGACTAGCGGGGGGACCCAGTACTTC.

V and J are TRBV4-1 and TRBJ1-5; TRBD1 matches 11 bases. Germline CDR1 MGHRA, CDR2 YSYEKL. The CDR3 has 17 residues. V dropped 0 bases and J dropped 6; count of bases not matched to a gene: 7. The CDR3 DNA reads as TGCGCCAGCAGCCAAGATCAAGGACAGGGGGCTCGTCAGCCCCAGCATTTT. Encoded protein: CASSQDQGQGARQPQHF.

CDR3 DNA: TGTGCCAGCAGCTCCCGGGGGTTGATGATCACAGATACGCAGTATTTT. Translated, it gives CASSSRGLMITDTQYF. The chain links TRBV7-2 to TRBJ2-3, with TRBD2 as a possible D gene (6 bases). Deletions cut 4 bases from V and 2 bases from J, with 16 bases between. CDR1 is SGHTA and CDR2 is FQGNSA in the germline V gene. This CDR3 spans 16 amino acids. Full variable domain (outside the CDR3, taken from reference TRBV7-2 and TRBJ2-3): GAGVSQSPSNKVTEKGKDVELRCDPISGHTALYWYRQSLGQGLEFLIYFQGNSAPDKSGLPSDRFSAERTGGSVSTLTIQRTQQEDSAVYLCASSSRGLMITDTQYFGPGTRLTVL.

This chain links TRBV5-1 with TRBJ2-1; 8 bases map to TRBD2. Germline V lookup: CDR1 SGHRS, CDR2 YFSETQ. J was trimmed by 5 bases and V by 2 bases; bases with no gene match: 3. This CDR3 is 14 amino acids long. As DNA, the CDR3 is TGCGCCAGCAGCTTAACTAGCGGTAACAATGAGCAGTTCTTC. Encoded protein: CASSLTSGNNEQFF.

In its sample, this clonotype was seen a few times. The genes are TRBV11-2 and TRBJ2-4; D perhaps matches TRBD1 (6 bases). V lost 4 bases and J 0 bases, leaving 10 bases between the germline ends. The germline CDR1 and CDR2 sequences are SGHAT and FQNNGV. The CDR3 is 15 residues long. The DNA of the CDR3 is TGTGCCAGCAGCTCCCGGACAGTAGCCAAAAACATTCAGTACTTC. Its protein product is CASSSRTVAKNIQYF.

The rearrangement uses TRBV9 and TRBJ2-7; D perhaps matches TRBD2 (6 bases). This CDR3 region has 12 residues. V lost 3 bases, J lost 3 bases, and 7 bases lay in between. Germline V gives CDR1 SGDLS, CDR2 YYNGEE. The CDR3 region has the DNA TGTGCCAGCAGCGGGCGGGGCTACGAGCAGTACTTC. This sequence encodes CASSGRGYEQYF.

The chain recombines TRBV20-1 with TRBJ2-1, with 8 bases matching TRBD2. After removal of 1 base from V and 7 bases from J, the junction contained 9 bases not matched to a gene. CDR1 DFQATT and CDR2 SNEGSKA come from the germline V gene (reference sequence). The CDR3 totals 15 residues. CDR3 sequence (DNA): TGCAGTGCTAGAGTCCCCGGGACTAGAGCGAATGAGCAGTTCTTC. This encodes CSARVPGTRANEQFF.

This chain connects TRBV20-1 to TRBJ2-1; unclear D gene. Germline CDR1 DFQATT, CDR2 SNEGSKA (reference sequence). This CDR3 spans 16 amino acids. The V gene lost 0 bases and the J gene lost 6 bases, with 18 bases spanning the gap. The CDR3 protein is CSARDKAAVRSNEQFF. The CDR3 nucleotides are TGCAGTGCTAGAGATAAGGCGGCAGTACGAAGCAATGAGCAGTTCTTC.

The V and J genes are TRBV13 and TRBJ2-1; 11 bases line up with TRBD2. V trimming: 5 bases; J trimming: 6 bases; junction bases outside the gene matches: 9. From germline, CDR1 is PRHDT and CDR2 FYEKMQ (reference sequence). CDR3 length equals 16 residues. The CDR3 coding sequence is TGTGCCAGCAGCCACCCACCCGGGACTAGCGGCAATGAGCAGTTCTTC. Amino acid sequence: CASSHPPGTSGNEQFF.

The chain uses TRBV6-1 and TRBJ1-5; maybe TRBD1 (6 bases). The CDR3 spans 14 residues. The V gene's germline CDR1 is MNHNS and CDR2 SASEGT. V lost 7 bases to trimming and J lost 7 bases, with 17 bases between them. CDR3 sequence (DNA): TGTGCCAGCAATCCCCTGGGGGCAGCCCAGCCCCAGCATTTT. Translated, it gives CASNPLGAAQPQHF.

This clonotype was counted ten times or more. This rearrangement joins TRBV7-6 to TRBJ2-5; D is undetermined. V shed 1 base and J shed 2 bases, with 11 bases lying between them. Per the germline V gene, CDR1 is SGHVS and CDR2 is FNYEAQ. The CDR3 is made up of 15 amino acids. The CDR3: CASSLEVPQQETQYF. DNA of the CDR3: TGTGCCAGCAGCTTAGAAGTCCCCCAACAAGAGACCCAGTACTTC.

In DNA form, the CDR3 reads TGTGCCTGGAGTGTTCAGACAGCCAATGAGCAGTTCTTC. Translating it yields CAWSVQTANEQFF. The V call is TRBV30, the J call TRBJ2-1; D perhaps matches TRBD1 (5 bases). CDR1 and CDR2 (germline): GTSNPN, SVGIG (reference sequence). The CDR3 runs to 13 residues. Trimming stripped 0 bases from V and 6 bases from J, with 9 bases between.

The chain is built from TRBV29-1 and TRBJ1-2; 7 bases map to TRBD1. Germline values: CDR1 SQVTM, CDR2 ANQGSEA. The CDR3 is made up of 15 amino acids. J gave up 4 bases and V 3 bases, and 11 bases lay outside the gene matches. The chain's CDR3 is CSVDPGGQGGYGYTF. The CDR3 DNA reads as TGCAGCGTTGACCCCGGCGGGCAGGGGGGCTATGGCTACACCTTC. The complete variable domain, with remaining parts taken from reference TRBV29-1 and TRBJ1-2, reads SAVISQKPSRDICQRGTSLTIQCQVDSQVTMMFWYRQQPGQSLTLIATANQGSEATYESGFVIDKFPISRPNLTFSTLTVSNMSPEDSSIYLCSVDPGGQGGYGYTFGSGTRLTVV.

This chain joins TRBV20-1 and TRBJ2-7, with 8 bases that match TRBD2. Germline CDR1 and CDR2: DFQATT and SNEGSKA (reference sequence). This CDR3 is 14 amino acids long. J gave up 4 bases and V 3 bases, and 8 bases lay outside the gene matches. The CDR3 protein is CSARAGGGLYEQYF. CDR3 sequence (DNA): TGCAGTGCTAGGGCGGGGGGAGGCTTATACGAGCAGTACTTC.